This T cell receptor beta chain was sequenced for a study of neurological immune-mediated disorders. This clonotype was found many times. Trimming removed 5 bases from V and 2 bases from J; junction bases left unmatched: 8. Per germline, CDR1 DFQATT and CDR2 SNEGSKA (reference sequence). The CDR3 consists of 15 residues. Each CDR3 protein is one row after TCRdb ran MiXCR on the 5' RACE reads. The sample includes 25,000 to 35,000 distinct CDR3 sequences, around 16% of them seen just once. This clonotype was sampled from a man in his 70s in good health. This chain links TRBV20-1 with TRBJ1-2, with 10 bases matching TRBD1. The sequencing sample was made of PBMCs. CDR3 nucleotide sequence: TGCAGTGCTCCCGCCTGGACAGGGGGGAACTATGGCTACACCTTC. Amino acid sequence: CSAPAWTGGNYGYTF.